This T cell receptor (beta chain) was identified during a study of blood T cell repertoires in COVID-19 (dated by TCRdb to 2018 to 2020). Some background on the complete study: Samples from collaborators originated in the United States, Italy and Spain and spanned both the acute and convalescent phases of COVID-19. Where available, HLA class I and class II types were taken from metadata supplied by the sample provider and were not determined by assay-based typing. Samples came from the ongoing ImmuneRACE study (first 160 participants) plus 1,254 subjects from 6 global collaborators. The repertoires were released in a freely available public database intended as a resource for research on the immune response to SARS-CoV-2. Subjects who had been exposed to COVID-19, were actively infected with it, or had recovered from it provided the deeply sampled blood TCRbeta repertoires that made up the dataset. The sample metadata nearly always contained a de-identified subject ID, COVID-19 status, age in years and sex. The prospective study material was composed of cDNA or gDNA derived from T cells, B-cell-depleted T cells, or PBMCs.

Each collaborating institution followed its own protocols to collect whole blood in K2EDTA tubes. Collaborator samples were shipped for TCRbeta analysis as frozen whole blood, isolated PBMCs, or DNA extracted from either sample type. TCRbeta CDR3 regions were amplified from genomic DNA using the immunoSEQ Assay, a bias-controlled multiplex PCR. Per the source publication's procedure: The number of nucleated cells in each sample was estimated by amplification of reference gene primers within the assay. To quantify the absolute abundance of each unique TCRbeta CDR3 rearrangement, sequence reads were collapsed and filtered. For each sample, productive Simpson clonality was calculated as the square root of Simpson's diversity index across productive rearrangements. As stored in TCRdb, this immuneACCESS dataset retains in-frame rearrangements with V and J assigned. A fraction of the clones does not appear; measured against another copy, unresolved V genes explain less than half of the discrepancy, and the remainder lacks a known reason. Clonal size and the V and J genes are those of that table, whereas D and trimming came from the DNA. The sample table holds 75,000 to 80,000 clones, of which approximately 86% were seen once. The ten largest clones capture over 15% of the sample.

V drops 7 bases and J drops 8 bases, leaving 18 bases in between. As encoded in the germline V gene, CDR1 is MNHEY while CDR2 is SVGAGI. Spanning cysteine to phenylalanine, the CDR3 consists of 13 amino acids. Only the CDR3 part of the read is kept: 39 bases, read in frame from the first base. The investigation overall reported the following: The quantity of clinical and demographic metadata differed by source and by participant and was supplied without curation.

To note about this clone: Its antigen specificity is not known. No base quality information exists; no much larger clone differs at one position.

Sequences were obtained from peripheral blood. The chain joins TRBV6-5 to TRBJ2-7, with a weak D call of TRBD2 (6 bases match). This clonotype was sampled from a human donor in a cohort sampled during active COVID-19. The CDR3 reads as follows: CASIGLLTAQQYF. The nucleotides are TGTGCCAGCATTGGACTACTGACAGCCCAGCAGTACTTC.